This TCR beta chain was captured in a study of blood T cell repertoires in COVID-19. Study background: T cells, B-cell-depleted T cells, or PBMCs provided the cDNA or gDNA that served as material.

Profiled with immunoSEQ multiplex PCR; TCRdb holds only in-frame clones, not every one. The sample carries 240,000 or so clones, approximately 83% recorded once. Germline CDR1 SGHAT, CDR2 FQNNGV. V gave up 6 bases and J gave up 1 base, with 9 bases separating them. The CDR3 covers 14 residues. This clone has just one count. Sequenced sample: peripheral blood. This TCR came from a woman aged 25 to 39 who had recovered from COVID-19. The chain couples TRBV11-2 to TRBJ2-2; possible D gene TRBD1, 5 bases. This chain's CDR3 is CASSRQGNTGELFF. The CDR3 DNA sequence: TGTGCCAGCAGTCGCCAGGGGAACACCGGGGAGCTGTTTTTT. Full variable domain (remainder filled in from reference TRBV11-2 and TRBJ2-2): EAGVAQSPRYKIIEKRQSVAFWCNPISGHATLYWYQQILGQGPKLLIQFQNNGVVDDSQLPKDRFSAERLKGVDSTLKIQPAKLEDSAVYLCASSRQGNTGELFFGEGSRLTVL.